This T cell receptor beta chain was retrieved from a study of CXCR3-negative and CXCR3-positive naive CD8 T cells. The authors made the TRB cDNA libraries by 5' RACE using UMI labels. For each CDR3 protein, TCRdb gives one entry from its re-call of the 5' RACE reads, without DNA. This table holds about 40,000 distinct CDR3 sequences. Study outcomes and limitations: Diversity was high in both naive subsets and much lower in memory cells. Naive subsets expressed similar surface CD5; TRB CDR3 features served to infer TCR strength.

For this clonotype: Antigen unknown.

The CDR3 is 18 amino acids. From germline, CDR1 is LGHNA and CDR2 YSLEER. Sequenced: memory CD8+ T cells from blood. The chain carries TRBV4-3 and TRBJ2-6; TCRdb's assignment of TRBD1 cannot be checked, as there is no DNA. The receptor was derived from a human donor in good health. Some clones in this sample may be carry-over from other donors' samples. The CDR3 spells CASSQEPGGVTGANVLTF.